The sequence of this T cell receptor (beta chain) was determined in a study of blood T cell repertoires in COVID-19. CDR1 and CDR2 (germline): SGHRS, YFSETQ. The V and J ends lost 4 bases and 2 bases, in that order; junction bases with no gene match: 7. There are 16 residues in the CDR3. This table comes from immunoSEQ multiplex PCR, and its TCRdb copy is limited to in-frame clones, with some not included. The profile shows some 99,000 clones, roughly 87% of them singletons. A few counts support this clone. The chain combines TRBV5-1 with TRBJ2-3; TRBD2 matches at 10 bases. The material sequenced was peripheral blood. The clonotype comes from a man between 65 and 85 years old with acute or convalescent COVID-19. Here the CDR3 reads CASSPPGLADTDTQYF. For the CDR3, the DNA is TGCGCCAGCAGCCCTCCCGGACTAGCGGACACAGATACGCAGTATTTT.